A selection of T cell receptor beta chains follows, all from one sample in a study of regulatory T cells in long-lasting Graves disease. MiXCR was run by TCRdb on the multiplex PCR reads, yielding one entry per CDR3 protein. This table has hundreds of thousands of distinct CDR3 sequences, 16% appearing once. The sample also formed part of further work on T cells in Graves' hyperthyroidism and ophthalmopathy.

The sample consisted of peripheral blood mononuclear cells (PBMCs), taken at new diagnosis, from a patient treated with antithyroid drugs. All receptors derive from a woman in her 30s with Graves disease. Each CDR3 is given with its conserved first and last residue.

J | V | CDR3
TRBJ2-2 | TRBV24-1 | CATEVGTGELFF
TRBJ2-2 | TRBV7-9 | CASSWGLAPGELFF
TRBJ2-3 | TRBV5-1 | CASSPFPLNTGGADTQYF
TRBJ1-2 | TRBV9 | CASSAFSNYGYTF
TRBJ2-7 | TRBV5-1 | CASSSPTEKEQYF
TRBJ1-6 | TRBV28 | CASRDTTSGDNSPLHF
TRBJ2-3 | TRBV9 | CASSQAGKGNTDTQYF
TRBJ1-3 | TRBV7-2 | CASSLDRSRDTIYF
TRBJ2-5 | TRBV3-1 | CASSLLMGETQYF
TRBJ2-1 | TRBV25-1 | CASSESERGEQFF
TRBJ2-7 | TRBV7-3 | CASSFNRGAYEQYF
TRBJ1-6 | TRBV28 | CASSAWGTGNVSPLHF
TRBJ2-7 | TRBV6-1 | CASSEEGARTYEQYF
TRBJ2-7 | TRBV18 | CASSPGGTSYEQYF
TRBJ2-1 | TRBV3-1 | CASSQMTSRNEQFF
TRBJ2-2 | TRBV13 | CASSKDRANTGELFF
TRBJ2-7 | TRBV29-1 | CSVSAAGPSYEQYF
TRBJ1-4 | TRBV27 | CASKTTNEKLFF
TRBJ2-5 | TRBV7-2 | CASSLAGTRGGETQYF
TRBJ2-7 | TRBV28 | CASSEIRGSLREQYF
TRBJ1-2 | TRBV5-1 | CASSPDRVRGYTF
TRBJ2-5 | TRBV10-3 | CAISESPGSSKETQYF
TRBJ2-3 | TRBV9 | CASSEDDRGADTQYF
TRBJ2-7 | TRBV27 | CASSLQHPGLDEQYF
TRBJ2-1 | TRBV10-3 | CAISEVAGDSYNEQFF
TRBJ1-1 | TRBV11-2 | CASSPSRADTEAFF
TRBJ2-1 | TRBV12-3/TRBV12-4 | CASSRGQGWNGQFF
TRBJ1-1 | TRBV10-1 | CASRKRQNTEAFF
TRBJ1-3 | TRBV24-1 | CATPGSGSAVNTIYF
TRBJ2-5 | TRBV6-5 | CASSYYRGRLAGYQETQYF
TRBJ1-5 | TRBV30 | CAWSTGGDQPQHF
TRBJ1-2 | TRBV2 | CASSSTGGNYGYTF
TRBJ2-7 | TRBV30 | CAWSVRVGQQYF
TRBJ2-1 | TRBV5-1 | CASRGWQNNEQFF
TRBJ2-2 | TRBV6-2/TRBV6-3 | CASSYSRTSGRARAFGELFF
TRBJ2-7 | TRBV7-2 | CASRTYVTYEQYF
TRBJ1-5 | TRBV19 | CASRGDRGVQPQHF
TRBJ1-3 | TRBV7-6 | CASSPSRDSIYF
TRBJ1-1 | TRBV7-9 | CASSLGAGMSEAFF
TRBJ2-7 | TRBV19 | CASSKSSTGTYEQYF
TRBJ2-3 | TRBV7-3 | CASSTGASGSADTQYF
TRBJ1-1 | TRBV2 | CASSSTVDGEAFF
TRBJ2-7 | TRBV30 | CAWSGASGTGVREQYF
TRBJ1-1 | TRBV28 | CASNRQGAGNTEAFF
TRBJ2-6 | TRBV28 | CASSPVRAGANVLTF
TRBJ2-2 | TRBV7-3 | CASSLASMNTGELFF
TRBJ2-7 | TRBV6-5 | CASSYSRKTSGSYNEQYF
TRBJ1-5 | TRBV28 | CASSGGTTGYQPQHF
TRBJ2-2 | TRBV19 | CASTVLAARPTGELFF
TRBJ2-5 | TRBV7-8 | CASSLGTRGSGNRDTKGKYF
TRBJ2-2 | TRBV29-1 | CSAGWENTGELFF